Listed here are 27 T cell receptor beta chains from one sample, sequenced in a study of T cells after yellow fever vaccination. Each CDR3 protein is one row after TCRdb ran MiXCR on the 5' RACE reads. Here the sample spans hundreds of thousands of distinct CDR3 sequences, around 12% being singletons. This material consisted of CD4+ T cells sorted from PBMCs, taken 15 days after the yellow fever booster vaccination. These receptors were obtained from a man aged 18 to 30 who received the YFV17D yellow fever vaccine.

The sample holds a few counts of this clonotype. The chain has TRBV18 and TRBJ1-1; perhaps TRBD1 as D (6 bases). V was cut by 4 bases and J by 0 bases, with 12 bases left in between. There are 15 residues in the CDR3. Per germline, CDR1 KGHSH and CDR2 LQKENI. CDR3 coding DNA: TGTGCCAGCTCACAGGGGGGAACCATGAACACTGAAGCTTTCTTT. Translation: CASSQGGTMNTEAFF.

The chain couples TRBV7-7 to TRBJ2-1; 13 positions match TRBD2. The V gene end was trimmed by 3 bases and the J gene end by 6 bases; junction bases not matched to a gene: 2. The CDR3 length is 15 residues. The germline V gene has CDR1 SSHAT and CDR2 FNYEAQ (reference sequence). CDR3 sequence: CASSLGLAGLNEQFF. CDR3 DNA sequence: TGTGCCAGCAGCTTGGGACTAGCGGGGCTCAATGAGCAGTTCTTC.

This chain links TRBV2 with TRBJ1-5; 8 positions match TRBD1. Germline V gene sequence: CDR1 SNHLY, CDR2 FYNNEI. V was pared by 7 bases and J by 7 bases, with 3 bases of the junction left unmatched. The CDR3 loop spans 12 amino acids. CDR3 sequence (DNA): TGTGCCAGCAAACAGGGGGGCCAGCCCCAGCATTTT. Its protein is CASKQGGQPQHF. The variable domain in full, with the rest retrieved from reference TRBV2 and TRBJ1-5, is EPEVTQTPSHQVTQMGQEVILRCVPISNHLYFYWYRQILGQKVEFLVSFYNNEISEKSEIFDDQFSVERPDGSNFTLKIRSTKLEDSAMYFCASKQGGQPQHFGDGTRLSIL.

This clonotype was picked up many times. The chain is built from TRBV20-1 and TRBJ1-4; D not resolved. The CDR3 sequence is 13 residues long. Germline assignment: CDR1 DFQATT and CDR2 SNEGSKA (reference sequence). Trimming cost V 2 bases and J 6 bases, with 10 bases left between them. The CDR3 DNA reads TGCAGTGCTAGACGGGCGGTCCATGAAAAACTGTTTTTT. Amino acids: CSARRAVHEKLFF.

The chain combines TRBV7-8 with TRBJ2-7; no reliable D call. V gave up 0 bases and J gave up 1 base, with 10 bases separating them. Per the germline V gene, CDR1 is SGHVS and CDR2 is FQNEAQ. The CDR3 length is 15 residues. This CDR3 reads CASSLAVASSYEQYF. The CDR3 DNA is TGTGCCAGCAGCTTAGCGGTAGCCAGTTCCTACGAGCAGTACTTC.

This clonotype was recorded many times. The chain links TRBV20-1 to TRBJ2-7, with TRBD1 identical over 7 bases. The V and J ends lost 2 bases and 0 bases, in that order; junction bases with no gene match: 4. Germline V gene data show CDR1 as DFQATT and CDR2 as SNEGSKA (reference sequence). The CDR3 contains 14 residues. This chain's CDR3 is CSARRTGDSYEQYF. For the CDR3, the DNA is TGCAGTGCTAGACGGACAGGTGACTCCTACGAGCAGTACTTC.

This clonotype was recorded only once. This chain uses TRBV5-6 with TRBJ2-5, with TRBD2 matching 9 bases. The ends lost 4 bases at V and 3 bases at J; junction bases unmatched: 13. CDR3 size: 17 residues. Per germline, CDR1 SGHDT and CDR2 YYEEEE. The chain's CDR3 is CASSLSPSGELKETQYF. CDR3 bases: TGTGCCAGCAGCCTGAGCCCTAGCGGGGAATTGAAAGAGACCCAGTACTTC. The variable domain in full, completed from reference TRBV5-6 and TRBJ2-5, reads DAGVTQSPTHLIKTRGQQVTLRCSPKSGHDTVSWYQQALGQGPQFIFQYYEEEERQRGNFPDRFSGHQFPNYSSELNVNALLLGDSALYLCASSLSPSGELKETQYFGPGTRLLVL.

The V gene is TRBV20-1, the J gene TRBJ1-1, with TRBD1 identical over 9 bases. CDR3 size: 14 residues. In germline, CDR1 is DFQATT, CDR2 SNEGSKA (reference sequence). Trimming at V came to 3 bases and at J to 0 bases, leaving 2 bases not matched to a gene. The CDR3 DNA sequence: TGCAGTGCTAGGGGGGACAGGGTGAACACTGAAGCTTTCTTT. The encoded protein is CSARGDRVNTEAFF.

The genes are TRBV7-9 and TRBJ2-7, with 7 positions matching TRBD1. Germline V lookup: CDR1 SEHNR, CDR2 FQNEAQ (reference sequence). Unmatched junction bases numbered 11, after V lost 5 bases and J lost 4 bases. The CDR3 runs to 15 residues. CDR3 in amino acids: CASSTHGQVQYEQYF. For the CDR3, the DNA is TGTGCCAGCAGCACACACGGACAGGTCCAGTACGAGCAGTACTTC.

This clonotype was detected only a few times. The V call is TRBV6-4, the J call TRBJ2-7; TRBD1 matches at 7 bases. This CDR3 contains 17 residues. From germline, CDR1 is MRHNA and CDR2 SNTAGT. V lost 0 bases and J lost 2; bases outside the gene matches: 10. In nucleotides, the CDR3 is TGTGCCAGCAGTGACTCGCCTACAGGGGCCAAAACCTACGAGCAGTACGTC. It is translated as CASSDSPTGAKTYEQYV.

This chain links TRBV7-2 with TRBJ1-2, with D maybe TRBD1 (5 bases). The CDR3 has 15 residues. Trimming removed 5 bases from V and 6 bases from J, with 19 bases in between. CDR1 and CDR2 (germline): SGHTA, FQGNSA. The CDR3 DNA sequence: TGTGCCAGCAGCCCACTCCTGGGGCGCAGAGATGGCTACACCTTC. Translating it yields CASSPLLGRRDGYTF.

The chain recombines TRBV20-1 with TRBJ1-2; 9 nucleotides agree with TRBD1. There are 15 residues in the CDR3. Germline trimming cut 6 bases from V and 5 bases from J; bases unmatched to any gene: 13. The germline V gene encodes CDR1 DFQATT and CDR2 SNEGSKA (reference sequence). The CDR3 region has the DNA TGCAGTGCCTCTACACCGACAGGGGGTAATTATGGCTACACCTTC. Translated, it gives CSASTPTGGNYGYTF.

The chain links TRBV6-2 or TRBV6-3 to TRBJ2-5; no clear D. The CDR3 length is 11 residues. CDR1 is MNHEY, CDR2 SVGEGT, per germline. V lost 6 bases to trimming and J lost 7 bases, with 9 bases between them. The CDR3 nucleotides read TGTGCCAGCAGCCGGCGAGGGACCCAGTACTTC. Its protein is CASSRRGTQYF.

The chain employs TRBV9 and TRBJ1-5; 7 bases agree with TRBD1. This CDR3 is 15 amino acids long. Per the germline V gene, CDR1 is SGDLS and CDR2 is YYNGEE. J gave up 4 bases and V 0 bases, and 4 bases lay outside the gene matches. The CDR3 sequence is CASSVAGTVNQPQHF. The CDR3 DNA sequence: TGTGCCAGCAGCGTAGCCGGGACAGTAAATCAGCCCCAGCATTTT.

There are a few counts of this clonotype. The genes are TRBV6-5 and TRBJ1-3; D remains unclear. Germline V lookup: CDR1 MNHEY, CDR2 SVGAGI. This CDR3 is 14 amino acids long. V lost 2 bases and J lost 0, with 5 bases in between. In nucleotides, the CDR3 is TGTGCCAGCAGTTACGGGATCTCTGGAAACACCATATATTTT. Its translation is CASSYGISGNTIYF.

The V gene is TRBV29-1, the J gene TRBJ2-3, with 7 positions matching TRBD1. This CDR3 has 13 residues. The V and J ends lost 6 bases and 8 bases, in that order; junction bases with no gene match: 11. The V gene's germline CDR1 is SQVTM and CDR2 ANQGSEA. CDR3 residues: CSVATGVRVTQYF. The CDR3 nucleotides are TGCAGCGTGGCAACAGGGGTCCGCGTTACGCAGTATTTT.

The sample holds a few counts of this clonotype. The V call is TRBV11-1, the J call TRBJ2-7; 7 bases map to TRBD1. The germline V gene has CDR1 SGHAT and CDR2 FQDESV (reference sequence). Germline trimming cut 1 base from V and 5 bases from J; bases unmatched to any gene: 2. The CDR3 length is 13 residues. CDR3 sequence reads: CASSLGGQNEQYV. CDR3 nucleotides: TGTGCCAGCAGCTTAGGGGGACAGAACGAGCAGTACGTC.

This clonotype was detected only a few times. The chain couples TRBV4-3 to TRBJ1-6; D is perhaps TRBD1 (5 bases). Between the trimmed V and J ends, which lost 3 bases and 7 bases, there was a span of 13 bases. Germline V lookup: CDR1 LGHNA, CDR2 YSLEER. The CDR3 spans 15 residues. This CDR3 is CASSQLGGNNSPLHF. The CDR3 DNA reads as TGCGCCAGCAGCCAGCTGGGGGGAAACAATTCACCCCTCCACTTT.

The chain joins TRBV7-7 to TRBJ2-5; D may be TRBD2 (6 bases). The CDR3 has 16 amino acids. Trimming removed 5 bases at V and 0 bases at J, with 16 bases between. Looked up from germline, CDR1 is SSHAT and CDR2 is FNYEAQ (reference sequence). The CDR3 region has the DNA TGTGCCAGCAGCCGGGTTGCGGGGACCTACCAAGAGACCCAGTACTTC. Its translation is CASSRVAGTYQETQYF.

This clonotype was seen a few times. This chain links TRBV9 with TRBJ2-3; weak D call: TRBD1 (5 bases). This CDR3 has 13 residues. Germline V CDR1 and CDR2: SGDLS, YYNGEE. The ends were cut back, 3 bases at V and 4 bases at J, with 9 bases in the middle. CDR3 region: CASSAQGPDTQYF. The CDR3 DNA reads TGTGCCAGCAGCGCCCAGGGTCCAGATACGCAGTATTTT.

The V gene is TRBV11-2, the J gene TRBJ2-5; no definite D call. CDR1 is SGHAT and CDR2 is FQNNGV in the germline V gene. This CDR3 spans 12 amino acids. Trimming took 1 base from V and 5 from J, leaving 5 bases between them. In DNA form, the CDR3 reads TGTGCCAGCAGCTTAGTGCTGGAGACCCAGTACTTC. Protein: CASSLVLETQYF.

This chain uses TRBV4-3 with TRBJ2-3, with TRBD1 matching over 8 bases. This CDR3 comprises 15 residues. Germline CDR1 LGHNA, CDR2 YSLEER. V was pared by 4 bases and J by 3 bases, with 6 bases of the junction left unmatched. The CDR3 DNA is TGCGCCAGCAGCCGGGGACAGGCCGAGACAGATACGCAGTATTTT. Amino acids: CASSRGQAETDTQYF.

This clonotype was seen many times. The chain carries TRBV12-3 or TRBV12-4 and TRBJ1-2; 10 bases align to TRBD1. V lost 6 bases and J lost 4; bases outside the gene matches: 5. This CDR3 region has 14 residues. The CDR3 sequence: CASSLGTGVYGYTF. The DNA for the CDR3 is TGTGCCAGCAGCCTTGGGACAGGGGTCTATGGCTACACCTTC.

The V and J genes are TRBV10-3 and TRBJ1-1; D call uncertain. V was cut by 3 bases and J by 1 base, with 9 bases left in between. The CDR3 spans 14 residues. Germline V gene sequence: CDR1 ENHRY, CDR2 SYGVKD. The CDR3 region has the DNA TGTGCCATCAGTGACTGGGTGCAGAACACTGAAGCTTTCTTT. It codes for CAISDWVQNTEAFF.

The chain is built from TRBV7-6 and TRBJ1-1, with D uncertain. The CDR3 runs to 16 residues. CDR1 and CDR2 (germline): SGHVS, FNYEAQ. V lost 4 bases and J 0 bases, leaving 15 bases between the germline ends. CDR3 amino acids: CASSSPGLRLNTEAFF. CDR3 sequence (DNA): TGTGCCAGCAGCTCACCCGGGCTACGGCTGAACACTGAAGCTTTCTTT.

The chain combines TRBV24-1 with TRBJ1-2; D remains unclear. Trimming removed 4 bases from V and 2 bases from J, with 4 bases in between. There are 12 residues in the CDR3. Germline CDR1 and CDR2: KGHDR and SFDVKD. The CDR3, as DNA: TGTGCCACCAGTGAGGGAAACTATGGCTACACCTTC. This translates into CATSEGNYGYTF.

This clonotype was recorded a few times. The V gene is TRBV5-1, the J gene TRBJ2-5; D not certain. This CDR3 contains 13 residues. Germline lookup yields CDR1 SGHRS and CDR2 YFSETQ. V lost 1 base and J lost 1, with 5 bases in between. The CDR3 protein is CASSLTPQETQYF. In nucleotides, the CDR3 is TGCGCCAGCAGCTTGACACCCCAAGAGACCCAGTACTTC. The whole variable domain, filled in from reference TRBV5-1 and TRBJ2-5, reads KAGVTQTPRYLIKTRGQQVTLSCSPISGHRSVSWYQQTPGQGLQFLFEYFSETQRNKGNFPGRFSGRQFSNSRSEMNVSTLELGDSALYLCASSLTPQETQYFGPGTRLLVL.